This TCR beta chain was captured in a study of OX40 agonist ivuxolimab in advanced cancers. Generated by immunoSEQ multiplex PCR, the TCRdb table keeps only in-frame clones and is missing some. The data contain approximately 68,000 clones, over 80% of them seen just once; the ten biggest clones take up around 4%. This CDR3 contains 15 residues. Germline V gene data show CDR1 as MNHNS and CDR2 as SASEGT. V was pared by 2 bases and J by 0 bases, with 10 bases between. The source of this sequence is an adult with an advanced solid tumor such as melanoma, head and neck, liver or kidney cancer. The sample was CD4+ or CD8+ T cells sorted from blood, taken in a trial of the OX40 agonist ivuxolimab. This chain joins TRBV6-1 and TRBJ1-2; no reliable D call. CDR3 protein: CASSELDRANYGYTF. As DNA, the CDR3 is TGTGCCAGCAGTGAACTAGACCGAGCTAACTATGGCTACACCTTC.